A single sample is the source of the 9 T cell receptor beta chains below, sequenced in a study of T-cell reconstitution after alpha-beta-depleted transplantation in children. For TCRbeta, the library was prepared with unique molecular identifiers. TCRdb analysed the PCR reads with MiXCR anew, one entry per CDR3 protein. The data show 200,000 or so distinct CDR3 sequences, 6.3% seen once. Here the sequenced sample was PBMCs, taken before TCRalphabeta/CD19-depleted stem cell transplant. These receptors originate from a girl under three years old with combined immunodeficiency, due to receive a stem cell transplant.

In the case of this clonotype: This clone may be a read error of a much larger clone one base away. The chain couples TRBV5-1 to TRBJ2-3; D gene uncertain. CDR3 length: 15 amino acids. Per germline, CDR1 SGHRS and CDR2 YFSETQ. The CDR3 loop reads CVSSSFAFGTDTQYF. CDR3 nucleotide sequence: TGCGTCAGCAGCTCATTCGCCTTCGGCACAGATACGCAGTATTTT.

This clonotype was observed many times. The chain links TRBV3-1 to TRBJ2-7; TRBD2 matches at 13 bases. The CDR3 sequence is 14 residues long. Germline V gene lookup returns CDR1 LGHDT and CDR2 YNNKEL (reference sequence). The V segment lost 4 bases and the J segment 5 bases; nucleotides outside the gene matches: 2. The CDR3 DNA is TGTGCCAGCAGCCCAGGACTAGCGGGAGACGAGCAGTACTTC. It yields the protein CASSPGLAGDEQYF.

This clonotype was detected many times. This chain joins TRBV20-1 and TRBJ2-7; TRBD1 matches 11 bases. The length of the CDR3 is 14 residues. With 3 bases clipped from V and 5 bases from J, the junction kept 6 bases outside the gene matches. From germline, CDR1 is DFQATT and CDR2 SNEGSKA (reference sequence). CDR3 sequence reads: CSAREDRGLDEQYF. For the CDR3, the DNA is TGCAGTGCTAGGGAGGACAGGGGGCTCGACGAGCAGTACTTC.

This clonotype has at least ten counts. CDR3 nucleotide sequence: TGTGCCAGCAGGGTCATAGCTTTTAGCAATCAGCCCCAGCATTTT. This gives the protein CASRVIAFSNQPQHF. The chain recombines TRBV28 with TRBJ1-5, with D unresolved. V lost 6 bases and J lost 0, with 12 bases in between. The CDR3 length is 15 residues. The germline V gene encodes CDR1 MDHEN and CDR2 SYDVKM.

The rearrangement uses TRBV24-1 and TRBJ2-5; TRBD2 might be the D (7 bases). The CDR3 has 19 amino acids. The germline V and J ends were trimmed by 2 bases and 5 bases, with 26 bases remaining between them. CDR1 is KGHDR and CDR2 is SFDVKD in the germline V gene. The CDR3, as DNA: TGTGCCACCAGTGATTACAGGGAGCTTGGTAGCGGCGGGGGTGAGACCCAGTACTTC. Translated: CATSDYRELGSGGGETQYF.

This clonotype was detected many times. The chain carries TRBV12-3 or TRBV12-4 and TRBJ1-5; 10 bases are a match to TRBD1. With V trimmed by 4 bases and J by 6 bases, 12 bases remained unmatched. This CDR3 is built from 17 residues. CDR3 amino acids: CASSSRLDRGLSQPQHF. DNA of the CDR3: TGTGCCAGCAGTTCCCGATTAGACAGGGGGCTGAGTCAGCCCCAGCATTTT.

This clonotype has at least ten counts. V and J are TRBV20-1 and TRBJ2-3, with 10 nucleotides matching TRBD2. The V segment lost 3 bases and the J segment 3 bases; nucleotides outside the gene matches: 6. Germline CDR1 and CDR2: DFQATT and SNEGSKA (reference sequence). This CDR3 spans 15 amino acids. The CDR3 spells CSASPAGGKTDTQYF. The CDR3 region has the DNA TGCAGTGCTAGTCCAGCGGGGGGGAAGACAGATACGCAGTATTTT.

This clonotype has a count of ten or more. The V and J genes are TRBV7-9 and TRBJ1-1; no definite D call. The CDR3 consists of 15 residues. V gave up 5 bases and J gave up 0 bases, with 13 bases separating them. The germline V gene has CDR1 SEHNR and CDR2 FQNEAQ (reference sequence). The CDR3 loop is CASSRLDGLNTEAFF. CDR3 bases: TGTGCCAGCAGCCGTCTTGACGGCCTGAACACTGAAGCTTTCTTT.

This clonotype was observed many times. The CDR3 loop is CATSDLRDHRGLNTEAFF. The CDR3 DNA reads as TGTGCCACCAGTGATTTGAGGGACCACAGGGGCTTGAACACTGAAGCTTTCTTT. The V call is TRBV24-1, the J call TRBJ1-1; 7 bases agree with TRBD1. J gave up 0 bases and V 0 bases, and 9 bases lay outside the gene matches. The CDR3 consists of 18 residues. Germline lookup yields CDR1 KGHDR and CDR2 SFDVKD.